The source of this T cell receptor (beta chain) is a study of human CD8 memory T cell subsets. Regarding the study as a whole: Stem-like memory and precursor exhausted T cell repertoires barely overlapped.

On this clonotype: Antigen: not known.

Healthy-donor buffy coats yielded the PBMC. The study used negative magnetic separation to enrich total CD8+ T cells. There are 14 residues in the CDR3. UMI-labeled 5' RACE produced the TCR beta libraries. Per the original data handling: The number of functional CDR3 beta clonotypes in each TCR beta library ranged from about 2,900 to 20,000. TCRdb reprocessed the 5' RACE reads and keeps a single row for each CDR3 protein, giving no DNA. None of the V and J calls come from the authors' own analysis; TCRdb made them. This repertoire includes 6,500 to 7,500 distinct CDR3 sequences. The sequenced sample was CD8+ T cells from PBMCs. The chain uses TRBV23-1 and TRBJ1-6; TCRdb reports TRBD1, a call that lacks DNA to check it against. TRBV23-1 is annotated as an ORF whose role is uncertain. This sequence was found in a human donor in good health. The CDR3 region is CASRTTGFLSPLHF.